This TCR beta chain was retrieved from a study of spatial heterogeneity in lung cancer. The presence of a unique molecular identifier marked each TCR cDNA molecule. TCRdb reanalysed the 5' RACE reads using MiXCR and keeps one entry per CDR3 protein. The data hold about 44,000 distinct CDR3 sequences, with roughly 13% observed a single time. From germline, CDR1 is SGHRS and CDR2 YFSETQ. The V and J ends lost 4 bases and 1 base, in that order; junction bases with no gene match: 4. The CDR3 sequence is 15 residues long. In its sample, this clonotype was seen a few times. Time point noted: sample taken at primary tumor resection. The input material, whole RNA from tumor, nontumor lung or frozen PBMC, was sequenced unsorted. A total of some 70 untreated early-stage non-small cell lung cancer patients served as donors.

Sequences were derived from PBMCs, sampled at surgery. This receptor was taken from a male donor with early-stage non-small cell lung cancer. This chain uses TRBV5-1 with TRBJ2-2, with 7 positions matching TRBD1. CDR3 DNA sequence: TGCGCCAGCAGCACCGGGACAGTGAACACCGGGGAGCTGTTTTTT. Translated: CASSTGTVNTGELFF.